This TCR beta chain was identified in a study of cytomegalovirus exposure and HLA in healthy donors. Study conclusions and caveats: Productive rates of about 90% or about 30% were seen for most TCR beta V segments in an earlier analysis.

A multiplex PCR was run with 60 Vbeta primers and 13 Jbeta primers. The repertoire was sequenced with immunoSEQ multiplex PCR; TCRdb's copy has only in-frame clones and lacks some. The sample includes over 90,000 clones, approximately 64% of them seen just once. With regard to this clone: Its specificity is not known.

Trimming took 5 bases from V and 4 from J; bases not matched to a gene: 8. The V gene's germline CDR1 is SGHRS and CDR2 YFSETQ. CDR3 length: 16 amino acids. The chain joins TRBV5-1 to TRBJ1-6; 8 bases are a match to TRBD1. The sequence came from a man in his fifties or sixties in good health and CMV-seronegative. Source material: PBMCs. DNA of the CDR3: TGCGCCAGCAGTTCTTCAGGGGGCCGGTATAATTCACCCCTCCACTTT. Protein product: CASSSSGGRYNSPLHF. Using reference TRBV5-1 and TRBJ1-6 for the parts outside the CDR3, the full variable domain is KAGVTQTPRYLIKTRGQQVTLSCSPISGHRSVSWYQQTPGQGLQFLFEYFSETQRNKGNFPGRFSGRQFSNSRSEMNVSTLELGDSALYLCASSSSGGRYNSPLHFGNGTRLTVT.